The rows below give T cell receptor beta chains drawn from one sample of a study of siplizumab effects on memory and regulatory T cells. Sequencing was performed with immunoSEQ multiplex PCR; in TCRdb, only in-frame clones are kept and a portion is missing. The data hold about 100,000 clones, with around 93% observed a single time. The material sequenced was non-Treg CD4+ T cells sorted from blood. The receptors stem from a human donor in good health. Each CDR3 is given with its conserved first and last residue. A D gene is named only where the DNA matches it firmly. Clone size is shown for a subset of rows, as once, few, many or a class of expanded clone.

- TRBJ2-3 TRBD2 TRBV9 TGTGCCAGCAGCGTAGCGGGAGGGGTCACAGATACGCAGTATTTT CASSVAGGVTDTQYF
- TRBJ2-6 - TRBV18 TGTGCCAGCGTCCTGGGAGCTGGGGCCAACGTCCTGACTTTC CASVLGAGANVLTF
- TRBJ2-1 - TRBV11-3 TGTGCCAGCAGCTTGGGGGCGTGGGATGAGCAGTTCTTC CASSLGAWDEQFF
- TRBJ2-5 - TRBV5-4 TGTGCCAGCAGCTTTTCCATTGAGACCCAGTACTTC CASSFSIETQYF
- TRBJ2-3 - TRBV7-8 TGTGCCAGCAGCTTACGTCCAGATACGCAGTATTTT CASSLRPDTQYF
- TRBJ2-5 TRBD1 TRBV10-3 TGTGCCATCAGGGGACAGGGCAAAGGGGAGACCCAGTACTTC CAIRGQGKGETQYF
- TRBJ1-5 TRBD1 TRBV4-2 TGTGCCAGCAGCCAAGACGGAGGGACAGGGGGCGTCAAGCCCCAGCATTTT CASSQDGGTGGVKPQHF
- TRBJ2-7 TRBD2 TRBV7-3 TGTGCCAGCAGCTTAAGAACGGGACTAATCTACGAGCAGTACTTC CASSLRTGLIYEQYF
- TRBJ1-3 TRBD1 TRBV5-1 TGCGCCAGCAGCTCCGCCCGGGACAGCTCTGGGGGTGACACCATATATTTT CASSSARDSSGGDTIYF
- TRBJ2-4 - TRBV9 TGTGCCAGCAGCGTAGAAGACGGGAGTCGGGACAAAAACATTCAGTACTTC CASSVEDGSRDKNIQYF
- TRBJ1-2 - TRBV29-1 TGCAGCGCCTCGACAGGCGTAGGATATGGCTACACCTTC CSASTGVGYGYTF
- TRBJ2-3 TRBD1 TRBV27 TGTGCCAGCAGTGCCTACAGGGGGCGAAGCACAGATACGCAGTATTTT CASSAYRGRSTDTQYF
- TRBJ1-3 - TRBV27 TGTGCCAGCAGTCTGAAATACCTCTCTGGAAACACCATATATTTT CASSLKYLSGNTIYF
- TRBJ2-7 - TRBV15 TGTGCCACCAGCCCCAACCCCGGGAGAGAGCAGTACTTC CATSPNPGREQYF
- TRBJ2-1 TRBD1 TRBV11-3 TGTGCCAGCAGCTTCAATTGGGACAGAGGATCGGCAGAGCAGTTCTTC CASSFNWDRGSAEQFF
few TRBJ1-5 - TRBV6-1 TGTGCCAGCAGTGAGGTCAGCCGCAATCAGCCCCAGCATTTT CASSEVSRNQPQHF
- TRBJ2-3 - TRBV27 TGTGCCAGCAACGTCTGGGCATCTAGCACAGATACGCAGTATTTT CASNVWASSTDTQYF
- TRBJ2-6 - TRBV7-8 TGTGCCAGCAGCTTAGCGTCAACGAAGGGGGAGCTCTCCCGCTCTGGGGCCAACGTCCTGACTTTC CASSLASTKGELSRSGANVLTF
- TRBJ2-3 - TRBV6-1 TGTGCCAGCAGTGAGGGTTTAGCGACAGATACGCAGTATTTT CASSEGLATDTQYF
- TRBJ2-7 - TRBV28 TGTGCCAGCAGTAGAACGACAGGCTTGACCTACGAGCAGTACTTC CASSRTTGLTYEQYF
- TRBJ2-1 - TRBV11-2 TGTGCCAGCAGCTTAGGACAGTACAATGAGCAGTTCTTC CASSLGQYNEQFF
- TRBJ1-2 - TRBV4-1 TGCGCCAGCAGCCCTGTGACATCAAAATATGGCTACACCTTC CASSPVTSKYGYTF
- TRBJ1-3 - TRBV10-3 TGTGCCATCAGTGTGGGCTCAAACGGGAACACCATATATTTT CAISVGSNGNTIYF
- TRBJ2-7 - TRBV25-1 TGTGCCAGCAGTCTTGGGCAGGGGTCCGAGCAGTACTTC CASSLGQGSEQYF
- TRBJ2-5 - TRBV25-1 TGTGCCAGCAGTGAAGGTGGGACCAATTCCCAGACCCAGTACTTC CASSEGGTNSQTQYF
- TRBJ2-3 - TRBV27 TGTGCCAGCAGTTTGGGGCCCCGGGCTACCGGGGGCACAGATACGCAGTATTTT CASSLGPRATGGTDTQYF
- TRBJ2-1 - TRBV7-3 TGTGCCAGCAGCTTAACTGGCGGGACGGGAAATGAGCAGTTCTTC CASSLTGGTGNEQFF
- TRBJ1-1 TRBD1 TRBV27 TGTGCCAGCAGTTTGTACAGGGGAACTGAAGCTTTCTTT CASSLYRGTEAFF
- TRBJ2-5 TRBD2 TRBV5-1 TGCGCCAGCAGCCCCGGGACTAGCGGGAACCAAGAGACCCAGTACTTC CASSPGTSGNQETQYF
- TRBJ2-7 - TRBV2 TGTGCCAGCAGTGACGACGGGGGAGGAGGTGAGCAGTACTTC CASSDDGGGGEQYF
- TRBJ2-1 - TRBV12-5 TGTGCTAGTGGTTCGTCGAGGGCGAATGAGCAGTTCTTC CASGSSRANEQFF
- TRBJ1-6 - TRBV5-4 TGTGCCAGCAGCACCGGGAGTTTACGTGGGGGTTCACCCCTCCACTTT CASSTGSLRGGSPLHF
once TRBJ2-5 - TRBV2 TGTGCCAGCAGTCCTAGCTCCCCGCGAGAGACCCAGTACTTC CASSPSSPRETQYF
- TRBJ2-7 - TRBV9 TGTGCCAGCAGCCCCTACAGGGATCCCTACGAGCAGTACTTC CASSPYRDPYEQYF
- TRBJ2-7 - TRBV5-1 TGCGCCAGCAGCTTGAGGCCGTCCGGGAGTGCCGCCTACGAGCAGTACTTC CASSLRPSGSAAYEQYF
- TRBJ2-7 TRBD2 TRBV9 TGTGCCAGCAGCGGGTGGGGACTAGCGGGAGTAGGTGAGCAGTACTTC CASSGWGLAGVGEQYF
- TRBJ2-3 - TRBV7-9 TGTGCCAGCAGCTTAGCGCTTCGGGATACGCAGTATTTT CASSLALRDTQYF
once TRBJ2-1 - TRBV4-2 TGTGCCAGCAGCCAAGGGGACCTCCACAATGAGCAGTTCTTC CASSQGDLHNEQFF
- TRBJ2-3 - TRBV5-1 TGCGCCAGCAGCACCGTCACAGATACGCAGTATTTT CASSTVTDTQYF